The clone carrying this T cell receptor beta chain came up a few times. MiXCR, run by TCRdb on the 5' RACE reads, gives a single entry per CDR3 protein. The table lists tens of thousands of distinct CDR3 sequences, roughly 15% of them singletons, with 6.8% in the top ten. The study extracted total RNA from unfractionated whole blood. These data belong to a study of human T cells and chemical hapten exposure. CDR3 size: 11 residues. Trimming cost V 4 bases and J 5 bases, with 8 bases left between them. Germline V gives CDR1 SQVTM, CDR2 ANQGSEA. The receptor's source is a female donor in good health. V is TRBV29-1 and J is TRBJ2-5; no reliable D call. The CDR3 DNA reads as TGCAGCGTTGTTGTCGGGGAGACCCAGTACTTC. Amino acids: CSVVVGETQYF.